This TCR beta chain was identified in a study of breast tumors, draining lymph nodes, adjacent tissues. This clonotype was detected a few times. Its antigen remains unknown. Breast cancer patients provided tissue from their axillary draining lymph nodes. TCRdb re-analysed the multiplex PCR reads in MiXCR, keeping a single row per CDR3 protein. The sample carries 200,000 or so distinct CDR3 sequences, 31% recorded once. Germline loops: CDR1 MDHEN, CDR2 SYDVKM. The CDR3 is made up of 18 amino acids. V was clipped by 4 bases and J by 3 bases; unmatched bases: 10. Study outcomes and limitations: Findings are consistent with lymph node origin and intratumoral expansion of most tumor T cells. Tumors had less TCR diversity than lymph nodes, more than nontumor tissue. The lymph node origin of tumor T cells was framed as consistent with a hypothesis, not demonstrated.

The sequenced sample consisted of axillary lymph node tissue. The source is a female donor with breast cancer. Some clones in this sample may be carry-over from other donors' samples. The gene calls are TRBV28 and TRBJ2-5, with 14 positions matching TRBD2. Here the CDR3 DNA reads TGTGCCAGCAGTTCCCGACTAGCGGGAGGGCCCAATAAAGAGACCCAGTACTTC. It yields the protein CASSSRLAGGPNKETQYF. Full variable domain (missing parts from reference TRBV28 and TRBJ2-5): DVKVTQSSRYLVKRTGEKVFLECVQDMDHENMFWYRQDPGLGLRLIYFSYDVKMKEKGDIPEGYSVSREKKERFSLILESASTNQTSMYLCASSSRLAGGPNKETQYFGPGTRLLVL.